Described below is a single T cell receptor beta chain sequence and its context. The antigen is unknown. CDR1 is SGHTA, CDR2 FQGNSA, per germline. This CDR3 has 14 residues. V was shortened by 1 base and J by 7 bases, with 8 bases between the two germline ends. This entry comes from a study of vaccination and CD4 T cells after COVID-19. Study-level information: Either a CEFX pool, an HIV-1 Nef pool, or no peptide was added to control cultures.

Study-wide results and limits: Convalescent patients displayed a median 86.3% of reactive clones emerging only post-vaccination.

At the Johns Hopkins FTIC core, DNA taken from cultured CD4+ T cells was sequenced by way of the Oncomine TCR Beta short-read assay. A single record per CDR3 protein comes from TCRdb applying MiXCR to the PCR reads. The sample has about 19,000 distinct CDR3 sequences; around 29% are singletons. Treatment reported: roughly 11-day PBMC culture with coronavirus spike peptide pools or control peptides (ViraFEST assay). This TCR came from a human donor with COVID-19. The chain uses TRBV7-2 and TRBJ1-6, with D unresolved. The sequenced sample was cultured CD4+ T cells from blood. Here the CDR3 reads CASSLGGNNSPLHF. The CDR3 DNA reads TGTGCCAGCAGCTTAGGTGGCAACAATTCACCCCTCCACTTT.